These 7 T cell receptor beta chains share one sample of origin, sequenced in a study of blood T cell repertoires in COVID-19 (dated by TCRdb to between 2020 and 2021). Library generation was performed with the immunoSEQ multiplex PCR assay. Drawn from immuneACCESS, this table holds only the in-frame rearrangements with V and J called that TCRdb kept. Clones are partly lost; checked studies trace under half to an unresolved V gene and leave the rest unexplained. The table for this sample lists tens of thousands of clones; roughly 87% of them were counted only once. The leading ten clones occupy 13% of the sample. The sample was peripheral blood. These receptor sequences come from a human donor in a cohort sampled during active COVID-19. The donor label of this sample is uncertain.

The chain is built from TRBV7-9 and TRBJ1-6; 7 nucleotides agree with TRBD1. Germline assignment: CDR1 SEHNR and CDR2 FQNEAQ (reference sequence). The CDR3 covers 15 residues. Trimming cost V 2 bases and J 8 bases; bases outside gene matches: 6. For the CDR3, the DNA is TGTGCCAGCAGCTTATACCAGGGGGACGATTCACCCCTCCACTTT. Protein sequence: CASSLYQGDDSPLHF.

The J gene is TRBJ2-1, the V gene TRBV18; 7 bases are a match to TRBD2. This CDR3 region has 15 residues. CDR1 and CDR2 (germline): KGHSH, LQKENI. The V and J ends lost 6 bases and 0 bases, in that order; junction bases with no gene match: 5. The CDR3 is CASSPSGDSYNEQFF. The CDR3, as DNA: TGTGCCAGCTCGCCAAGCGGGGACTCCTACAATGAGCAGTTCTTC. Supplemented by reference TRBV18 and TRBJ2-1, the full variable domain reads NAGVMQNPRHLVRRRGQEARLRCSPMKGHSHVYWYRQLPEEGLKFMVYLQKENIIDESGMPKERFSAEFPKEGPSILRIQQVVRGDSAAYFCASSPSGDSYNEQFFGPGTRLTVL.

This chain connects TRBV4-1 to TRBJ2-7; 8 nucleotides line up with TRBD2. The CDR3 length is 15 residues. From germline, CDR1 is MGHRA and CDR2 YSYEKL. V dropped 4 bases and J dropped 0; count of bases not matched to a gene: 5. This chain's CDR3 is CASSLQRGYSYEQYF. The CDR3 region has the DNA TGCGCCAGCAGCCTTCAGCGGGGGTACTCCTACGAGCAGTACTTC.

V usage is TRBV6-1 and J usage is TRBJ2-5; D is unclear. Trimming pared 2 bases from V and 4 bases from J, leaving 2 bases between. Per the germline V gene, CDR1 is MNHNS and CDR2 is SASEGT. The CDR3 loop spans 11 amino acids. The CDR3 DNA sequence: TGTGCCAGCAGTGAACTAGAGACCCAGTACTTC. It specifies CASSELETQYF.

This chain joins TRBV10-3 and TRBJ1-2; D may be TRBD1 (6 bases). The V gene lost 0 bases and the J gene lost 3 bases, with 8 bases spanning the gap. This CDR3 is built from 14 residues. Germline assignment: CDR1 ENHRY and CDR2 SYGVKD. In DNA form, the CDR3 reads TGTGCCATCAGTGAGTCCGCAGGGGACTATGGCTACACCTTC. Its protein is CAISESAGDYGYTF.

The genes are TRBV5-1 and TRBJ1-1; D remains unclear. The CDR3 loop spans 16 amino acids. Germline V gene sequence: CDR1 SGHRS, CDR2 YFSETQ. Trimming pared 0 bases from V and 0 bases from J, leaving 12 bases between. The CDR3, as DNA: TGCGCCAGCAGCTTGGCCGAAGCGAGCATGAACACTGAAGCTTTCTTT. Translated: CASSLAEASMNTEAFF.

The chain recombines TRBV10-3 with TRBJ2-3, with TRBD2 identical over 7 bases. Germline CDR1 and CDR2: ENHRY and SYGVKD. The CDR3 has 12 residues. Germline trimming cut 10 bases from V and 5 bases from J; bases unmatched to any gene: 6. The CDR3 DNA reads as TGTGCCAGCGCGGGGGTTGTAGATACGCAGTATTTT. It is translated as CASAGVVDTQYF.